These 28 T cell receptor beta chains were sequenced from one sample in a study of post-analysis software for immune sequencing data. Findings and limits, study-wide: Patients had higher frequencies than controls of a few TRBV segments, including TRBV5-6, TRBV5-1 and TRBV20-1.

TCR beta cDNA libraries had unique molecular identifiers. TCRdb ran MiXCR on the PCR reads and lists one entry per CDR3 protein. The profile covers some 690,000 distinct CDR3 sequences, with 30% appearing a single time and roughly 0.54% taken by the ten largest. These receptors' targets are unknown. Sample: blood. The receptors derive from a girl aged 10-17 years with multiple sclerosis.

The rearrangement links TRBV6-6 to TRBJ2-1, with D tentatively TRBD1 (5 bases). Germline V CDR1 and CDR2: MNHNY, SVGAGI (reference sequence). Trimming shortened V by 7 bases and J by 5 bases, and 18 bases separated the two germline ends. This CDR3 comprises 15 residues. The CDR3 protein is CASTPVAGPNNEQFF. The CDR3, as DNA: TGTGCCAGCACCCCAGTGGCAGGGCCAAACAATGAGCAGTTCTTC.

This clonotype showed up just a few times. V gene TRBV2 combines with J gene TRBJ2-1; perhaps TRBD1 as D (5 bases). This CDR3 is 15 amino acids long. Germline V gene sequence: CDR1 SNHLY, CDR2 FYNNEI. Deletions cut 6 bases from V and 3 bases from J, with 15 bases between. The CDR3 loop is CASRATVRDYNEQFF. The DNA for the CDR3 is TGTGCCAGCAGGGCGACAGTAAGGGACTACAATGAGCAGTTCTTC.

This clonotype was seen a single time. The chain couples TRBV12-3 or TRBV12-4 to TRBJ1-4; 11 bases fit TRBD1. CDR3 length: 15 residues. J gave up 8 bases and V 4 bases, and 6 bases lay outside the gene matches. This CDR3 reads CASSSTGTGGEKLFF. The CDR3 DNA reads as TGTGCCAGCAGTTCCACCGGGACAGGGGGAGAAAAACTGTTTTTT.

This clonotype occurred a few times. This chain connects TRBV7-8 to TRBJ2-5, with D possibly called TRBD1 or TRBD2 (5 bases each). Deletions cut 5 bases from V and 5 bases from J, with 18 bases between. Germline V gene sequence: CDR1 SGHVS, CDR2 FQNEAQ. The length of the CDR3 is 15 residues. The CDR3, as DNA: TGTGCCAGCAGCCGTAACGAGGGACGAGGGGAGACCCAGTACTTC. Protein product: CASSRNEGRGETQYF.

This clonotype was counted many times. The chain has TRBV5-5 and TRBJ2-3, with TRBD2 identical over 9 bases. Germline CDR1 is SGHKS and CDR2 is YYEKEE (reference sequence). With V trimmed by 2 bases and J by 4 bases, 17 bases remained unmatched. CDR3 length equals 19 residues. CDR3 sequence reads: CASSFGPGLAVLDADTQYF. CDR3 bases: TGTGCCAGCAGCTTTGGTCCGGGACTAGCCGTGCTTGATGCAGATACGCAGTATTTT.

This chain joins TRBV7-9 and TRBJ1-1; perhaps TRBD1 as D (5 bases). Trimming pared 5 bases from V and 1 base from J, leaving 20 bases between. Germline CDR1 SEHNR, CDR2 FQNEAQ (reference sequence). The CDR3 runs to 17 residues. As DNA, the CDR3 is TGTGCCAGCAGCCCAAGGGGCAACAGCGGCTCGAACACTGAAGCTTTCTTT. Amino acids: CASSPRGNSGSNTEAFF.

The J gene is TRBJ1-2, the V gene TRBV4-1; D ambiguous. Germline V gene lookup returns CDR1 MGHRA and CDR2 YSYEKL. The CDR3 is 14 amino acids. The V end was cut by 0 bases, the J end by 8 bases, with 13 bases between. The CDR3 sequence: CASSQEGGGLGYTF. The CDR3 nucleotides read TGCGCCAGCAGCCAAGAAGGTGGCGGGCTGGGCTACACCTTC.

The CDR3 region has the DNA TGTGCCAGCAGCCCCCCGGGACTAGCCTCCGGCGAGCAGTACTTC. It codes for CASSPPGLASGEQYF. This chain joins TRBV3-1 and TRBJ2-5, with TRBD2 matching 9 bases. The J call is uncertain, as TRBJ2-7 better fits the DNA end. The CDR3 covers 15 residues. CDR1 and CDR2 (germline): LGHDT, YNNKEL (reference sequence).

This clonotype showed up just a few times. The DNA for the CDR3 is TGCAGCGTTCTAACAGTCACGGGTCAGCCCCAGCATTTT. This codes for CSVLTVTGQPQHF. The chain joins TRBV29-1 to TRBJ1-5; D is unresolved. This CDR3 has 13 residues. The germline V gene encodes CDR1 SQVTM and CDR2 ANQGSEA. Between the trimmed V and J ends, which lost 5 bases and 6 bases, there was a span of 14 bases.

The chain employs TRBV6-5 and TRBJ2-1; TRBD1 agrees at 7 bases. V dropped 5 bases and J dropped 13; count of bases not matched to a gene: 5. In germline, CDR1 is MNHEY, CDR2 SVGAGI. This CDR3 has 11 residues. The CDR3 region is CASSPGTDQFF. The CDR3 nucleotides read TGTGCCAGCAGTCCCGGGACAGACCAGTTCTTC.

The CDR3 DNA sequence: TGTGCCAGCAGCTCCCTCGTCGGCTTATATGGCTACACCTTC. As protein: CASSSLVGLYGYTF. The chain has TRBV7-9 and TRBJ1-2; no reliable D call. The CDR3 runs 14 residues. Germline assignment: CDR1 SEHNR and CDR2 FQNEAQ (reference sequence). The V end was cut by 4 bases, the J end by 5 bases, with 14 bases between.

The J gene is TRBJ2-1, the V gene TRBV20-1; D call uncertain. V lost 2 bases, J lost 3 bases, and 11 bases lay in between. The CDR3 consists of 14 residues. In germline, CDR1 is DFQATT, CDR2 SNEGSKA (reference sequence). The CDR3 DNA reads as TGCAGTGCTAGACAAGCGAGGAGCTACAATGAGCAGTTCTTC. This codes for CSARQARSYNEQFF.

The chain employs TRBV28 and TRBJ2-1; TRBD2 might be the D (9 bases). The CDR3 is 16 amino acids. With 6 bases removed from V and 9 bases from J, the gap between germline ends came to 24 bases. Germline V gives CDR1 MDHEN, CDR2 SYDVKM. CDR3 sequence (DNA): TGTGCCAGCAGCCAGGGGGCTAGCGGGATTTGGGTTGAGCAGTTCTTC. Translation gives CASSQGASGIWVEQFF. Supplemented by reference TRBV28 and TRBJ2-1, the full variable domain reads DVKVTQSSRYLVKRTGEKVFLECVQDMDHENMFWYRQDPGLGLRLIYFSYDVKMKEKGDIPEGYSVSREKKERFSLILESASTNQTSMYLCASSQGASGIWVEQFFGPGTRLTVL.

Written as DNA, the CDR3 is TGCGCCAGCAGGTCCGAGGCGAGTTCCACTGAAGCTTTCTTT. It specifies CASRSEASSTEAFF. The gene calls are TRBV5-1 and TRBJ1-1, with D unresolved. Germline V gives CDR1 SGHRS, CDR2 YFSETQ. CDR3 length equals 14 residues. V was pared by 5 bases and J by 4 bases, with 15 bases between.

The chain links TRBV4-3 to TRBJ2-7; D not certain. This CDR3 is built from 15 residues. CDR1 is LGHNA, CDR2 YSLEER, per germline. V was trimmed by 1 base and J by 3 bases, leaving 13 bases between them. The CDR3: CASSQAFGVGYEQYF. DNA of the CDR3: TGCGCCAGCAGCCAAGCCTTCGGCGTAGGCTACGAGCAGTACTTC.

As to this clonotype: A much larger clone sits a single nucleotide away, making a read error possible. The conserved phenylalanine or tryptophan normally closing the CDR3 is absent here, so this likely arose from a read error. The rearrangement links TRBV7-9 to TRBJ2-4; maybe TRBD2 (7 bases). V was cut by 5 bases and J by 5 bases, with 19 bases left in between. Per germline, CDR1 SEHNR and CDR2 FQNEAQ (reference sequence). The CDR3 consists of 16 residues. CDR3 in amino acids: CASSPKGGARENIQYC. DNA for the CDR3: TGTGCCAGCAGCCCTAAAGGGGGGGCCAGGGAAAACATTCAGTACTGC.

The CDR3 loop is CASSLSLAGETQYF. CDR3 nucleotide sequence: TGTGCCAGCAGCTTAAGTCTAGCGGGAGAGACCCAGTACTTC. The V call is TRBV7-2, the J call TRBJ2-5; 8 nucleotides align to TRBD2. The germline V gene encodes CDR1 SGHTA and CDR2 FQGNSA. CDR3 length equals 14 residues. With 2 bases clipped from V and 4 bases from J, the junction kept 3 bases outside the gene matches.

The chain combines TRBV7-2 with TRBJ2-7; TRBD2 matches 10 bases. Germline V lookup: CDR1 SGHTA, CDR2 FQGNSA. The V segment lost 5 bases and the J segment 3 bases; nucleotides outside the gene matches: 10. CDR3 length: 16 amino acids. Here the CDR3 reads CASSPAGASGSYEQYF. CDR3 sequence (DNA): TGTGCCAGCAGCCCGGCGGGGGCTAGCGGGAGCTACGAGCAGTACTTC.

As for this clonotype: A much larger clone lies a single base off, so this may be a read error. The chain is built from TRBV15 and TRBJ2-4; no clear D. The CDR3 is made up of 16 amino acids. The germline CDR1 and CDR2 sequences are LNHNV and YYDKDF (reference sequence). Deletions cut 0 bases from V and 0 bases from J, with 9 bases between. The CDR3, as DNA: TGTGCCACCAGCAGAGAGCAGAGGATAGCCAAAAACATTCAGTACTTC. Its protein product is CATSREQRIAKNIQYF.

J is TRBJ2-5 and V is TRBV7-2; TRBD1 agrees at 8 bases. TRBJ2-7 explains the end of the DNA better; the J call may be wrong. The CDR3 covers 15 residues. Germline V gene data show CDR1 as SGHTA and CDR2 as FQGNSA. The CDR3 sequence is CASSLGPGQVYEQYF. The CDR3 DNA is TGTGCCAGCAGCTTAGGTCCGGGACAGGTCTACGAGCAGTACTTC.

The CDR3 loop reads CATSRARTGVSNEQFF. The DNA of the CDR3 is TGTGCCACCAGCAGAGCGAGGACAGGGGTGTCTAATGAGCAGTTCTTC. J is TRBJ2-1 and V is TRBV15; 9 bases are shared with TRBD1. Germline loops: CDR1 LNHNV, CDR2 YYDKDF (reference sequence). Trimming cost V 1 base and J 7 bases; bases outside gene matches: 8. The CDR3 runs 16 residues.

V usage is TRBV12-3 or TRBV12-4 and J usage is TRBJ2-1; D perhaps matches TRBD1 (6 bases). The V gene lost 2 bases and the J gene lost 0 bases, with 11 bases spanning the gap. This CDR3 has 16 amino acids. DNA for the CDR3: TGTGCCAGCAGTTTATACGGGACATTCTCCTACAATGAGCAGTTCTTC. This translates into CASSLYGTFSYNEQFF.

This clonotype occurred many times. V is TRBV20-1 and J is TRBJ1-5; D unclear. Germline values: CDR1 DFQATT, CDR2 SNEGSKA (reference sequence). V lost 5 bases to trimming and J lost 2 bases, with 16 bases between them. The CDR3 is 15 residues long. The DNA of the CDR3 is TGCAGTGCTCTAAACGAGGGTATGGGCAATCAGCCCCAGCATTTT. The encoded protein is CSALNEGMGNQPQHF.

Only a few counts were recorded for this clonotype. The gene calls are TRBV20-1 and TRBJ2-6; D is unclear. This CDR3 spans 11 amino acids. CDR1 and CDR2 (germline): DFQATT, SNEGSKA (reference sequence). V was cut by 7 bases and J by 12 bases, with 13 bases left in between. The CDR3 DNA sequence: TGCAGTGTAGGCAGGCTCGGCGTCCTGACTTTC. This gives the protein CSVGRLGVLTF.

The genes are TRBV7-9 and TRBJ1-2; D is possibly TRBD1 (6 bases). This CDR3 has 17 amino acids. V was trimmed by 4 bases and J by 0 bases, leaving 18 bases between them. The germline V gene has CDR1 SEHNR and CDR2 FQNEAQ (reference sequence). The DNA of the CDR3 is TGTGCCAGCAGCTCCCAGGGGAGTGGGGGACCTAACTATGGCTACACCTTC. Its protein product is CASSSQGSGGPNYGYTF.

This clonotype appeared once. The chain joins TRBV7-2 to TRBJ2-1; D may be TRBD1 (6 bases). Trimming stripped 8 bases from V and 6 bases from J, with 20 bases between. Germline values: CDR1 SGHTA, CDR2 FQGNSA. This CDR3 is 15 amino acids long. CDR3: CASGPTRGNRNEQFF. For the CDR3, the DNA is TGTGCCAGCGGTCCTACGAGGGGGAACCGCAATGAGCAGTTCTTC.

This chain links TRBV7-2 with TRBJ2-5, with D possibly TRBD1 on 5 matching bases. CDR3 length: 14 amino acids. Trimming took 4 bases from V and 5 from J, leaving 14 bases between them. The germline V gene encodes CDR1 SGHTA and CDR2 FQGNSA. DNA of the CDR3: TGTGCCAGCAGCTATTCAGGGCCCGGCGAGACCCAGTACTTC. Encoded protein: CASSYSGPGETQYF.

This clonotype was observed a handful of times. CDR3 residues: CSVADRTTNEKLFF. In DNA, the CDR3 is TGCAGCGTGGCGGACAGGACAACTAATGAAAAACTGTTTTTT. This chain joins TRBV29-1 and TRBJ1-4; TRBD1 matches 7 bases. This CDR3 region has 14 residues. The germline gives CDR1 SQVTM, CDR2 ANQGSEA. J lost 0 bases, V lost 6 bases, and 4 bases had no gene match.